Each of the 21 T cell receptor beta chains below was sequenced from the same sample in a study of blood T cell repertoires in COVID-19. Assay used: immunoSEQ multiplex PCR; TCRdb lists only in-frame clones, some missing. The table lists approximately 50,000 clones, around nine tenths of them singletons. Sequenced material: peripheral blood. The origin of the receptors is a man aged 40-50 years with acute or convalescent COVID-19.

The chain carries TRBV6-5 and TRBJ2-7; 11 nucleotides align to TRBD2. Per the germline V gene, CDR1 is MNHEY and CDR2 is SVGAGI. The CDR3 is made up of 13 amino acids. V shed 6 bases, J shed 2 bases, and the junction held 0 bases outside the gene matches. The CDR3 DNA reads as TGTGCCAGCAGGGGACTAGCGGCCTACGAGCAGTACTTC. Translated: CASRGLAAYEQYF.

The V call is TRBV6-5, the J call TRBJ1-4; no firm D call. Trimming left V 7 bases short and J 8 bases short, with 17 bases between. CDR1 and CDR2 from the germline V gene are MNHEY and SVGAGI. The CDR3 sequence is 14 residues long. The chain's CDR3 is CASNLGQTGEKLFF. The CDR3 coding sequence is TGTGCCAGCAACTTGGGCCAAACTGGGGAAAAACTGTTTTTT.

The CDR3 coding sequence is TGTGCCACCATGAGGCGGGATGAGCAGTTCTTC. Translated, it gives CATMRRDEQFF. The genes are TRBV24-1 and TRBJ2-1; perhaps TRBD2 as D (5 bases). Germline V gives CDR1 KGHDR, CDR2 SFDVKD. CDR3 size: 11 residues. The V end lost 8 bases, the J end lost 8 bases, and 9 bases lay between the germline ends.

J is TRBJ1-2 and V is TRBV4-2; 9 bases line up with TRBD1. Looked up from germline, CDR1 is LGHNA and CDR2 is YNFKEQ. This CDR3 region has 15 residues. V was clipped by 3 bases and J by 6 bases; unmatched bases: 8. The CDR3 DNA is TGTGCCAGCAGCCAGAGGAGGACAGGGGTGGATGGCTACACCTTC. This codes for CASSQRRTGVDGYTF.

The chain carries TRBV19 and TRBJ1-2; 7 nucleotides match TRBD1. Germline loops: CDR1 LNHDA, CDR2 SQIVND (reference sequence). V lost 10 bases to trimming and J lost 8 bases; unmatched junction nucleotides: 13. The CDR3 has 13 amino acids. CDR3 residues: CATAPTGEWGYTF. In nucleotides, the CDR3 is TGTGCCACCGCCCCAACAGGGGAATGGGGCTACACCTTC.

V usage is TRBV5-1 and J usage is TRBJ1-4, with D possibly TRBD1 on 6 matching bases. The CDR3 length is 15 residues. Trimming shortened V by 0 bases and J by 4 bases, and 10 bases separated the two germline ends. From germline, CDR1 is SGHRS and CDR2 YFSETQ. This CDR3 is CASSLVGQFNEKLFF. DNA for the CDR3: TGCGCCAGCAGCTTGGTTGGACAGTTTAATGAAAAACTGTTTTTT.

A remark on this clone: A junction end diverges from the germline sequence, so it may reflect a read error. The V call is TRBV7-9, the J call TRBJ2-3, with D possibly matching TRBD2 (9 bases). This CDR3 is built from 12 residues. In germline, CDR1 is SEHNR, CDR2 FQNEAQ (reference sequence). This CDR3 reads CASSLAGTGEYF. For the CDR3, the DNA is TGTGCCAGCAGCCTAGCGGGGACAGGAGAGTATTTT.

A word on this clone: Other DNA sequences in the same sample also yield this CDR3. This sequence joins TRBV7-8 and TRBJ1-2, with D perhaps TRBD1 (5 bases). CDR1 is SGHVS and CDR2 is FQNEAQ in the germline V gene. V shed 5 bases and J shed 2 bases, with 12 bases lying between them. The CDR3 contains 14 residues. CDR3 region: CASSRDRANYGYTF. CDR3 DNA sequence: TGTGCCAGCAGCCGAGACAGAGCCAACTATGGCTACACCTTC.

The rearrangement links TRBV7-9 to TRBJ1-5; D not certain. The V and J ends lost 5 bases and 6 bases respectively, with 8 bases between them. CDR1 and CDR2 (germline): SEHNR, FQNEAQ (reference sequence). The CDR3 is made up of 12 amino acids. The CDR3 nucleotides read TGTGCCAGCAGCGCCGGGGTTCAGCCCCAGCATTTT. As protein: CASSAGVQPQHF. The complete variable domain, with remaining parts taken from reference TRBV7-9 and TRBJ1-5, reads DTGVSQNPRHKITKRGQNVTFRCDPISEHNRLYWYRQTLGQGPEFLTYFQNEAQLEKSRLLSDRFSAERPKGSFSTLEIQRTEQGDSAMYLCASSAGVQPQHFGDGTRLSIL.

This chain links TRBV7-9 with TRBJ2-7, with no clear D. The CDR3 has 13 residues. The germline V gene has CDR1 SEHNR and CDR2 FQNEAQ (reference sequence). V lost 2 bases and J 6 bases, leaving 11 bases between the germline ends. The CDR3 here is CASSLTAQSEQYF. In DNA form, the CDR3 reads TGTGCCAGCAGCTTAACCGCCCAGTCCGAGCAGTACTTC.

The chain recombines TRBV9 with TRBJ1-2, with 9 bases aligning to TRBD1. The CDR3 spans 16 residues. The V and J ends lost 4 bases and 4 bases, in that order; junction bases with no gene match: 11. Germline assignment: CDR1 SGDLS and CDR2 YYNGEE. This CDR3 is CASSSTRTGVFYGYTF. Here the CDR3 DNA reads TGTGCCAGCAGCTCTACTCGGACAGGGGTTTTCTATGGCTACACCTTC.

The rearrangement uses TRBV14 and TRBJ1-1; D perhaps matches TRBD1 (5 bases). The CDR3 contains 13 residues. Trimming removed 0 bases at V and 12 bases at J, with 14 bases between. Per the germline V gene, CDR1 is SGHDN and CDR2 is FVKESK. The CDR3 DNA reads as TGTGCCAGCAGCCAAGATCTGCAGGGATCGACTTTCTTT. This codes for CASSQDLQGSTFF.

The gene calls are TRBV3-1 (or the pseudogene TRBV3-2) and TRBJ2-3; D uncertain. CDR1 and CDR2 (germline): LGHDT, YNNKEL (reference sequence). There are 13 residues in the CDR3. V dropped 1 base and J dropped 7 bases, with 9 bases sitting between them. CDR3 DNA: TGTGCCAGCAGCCAAGCCCCCTCTTATACGCAGTATTTT. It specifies CASSQAPSYTQYF.

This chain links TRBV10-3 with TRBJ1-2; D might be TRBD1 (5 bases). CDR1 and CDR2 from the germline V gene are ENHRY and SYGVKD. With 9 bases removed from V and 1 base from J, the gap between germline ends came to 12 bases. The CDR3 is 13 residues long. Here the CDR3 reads CAISGQGNYGYTF. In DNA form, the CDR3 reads TGTGCCATTTCAGGCCAGGGTAACTATGGCTACACCTTC.

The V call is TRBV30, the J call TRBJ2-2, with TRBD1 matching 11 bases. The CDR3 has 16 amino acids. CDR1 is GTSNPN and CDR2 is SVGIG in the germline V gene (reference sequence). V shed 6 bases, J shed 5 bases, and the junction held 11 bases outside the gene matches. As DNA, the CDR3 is TGTGCCTGCAAGATTACCGGGACAGGGGGTACCGGGGAGCTGTTTTTT. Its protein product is CACKITGTGGTGELFF.

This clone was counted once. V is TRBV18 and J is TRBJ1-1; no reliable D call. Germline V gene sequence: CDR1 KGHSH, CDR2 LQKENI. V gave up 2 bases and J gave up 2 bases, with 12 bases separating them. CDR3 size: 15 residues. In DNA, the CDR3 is TGTGCCAGCTCACCAAAAAAGGGAGTAAACACTGAAGCTTTCTTT. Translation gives CASSPKKGVNTEAFF.

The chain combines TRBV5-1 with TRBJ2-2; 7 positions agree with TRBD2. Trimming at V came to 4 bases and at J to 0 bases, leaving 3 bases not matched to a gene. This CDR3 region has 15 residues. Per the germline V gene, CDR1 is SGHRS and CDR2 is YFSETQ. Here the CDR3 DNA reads TGCGCCAGCAGCGGGAGGGCCGCGAACACCGGGGAGCTGTTTTTT. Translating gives CASSGRAANTGELFF.

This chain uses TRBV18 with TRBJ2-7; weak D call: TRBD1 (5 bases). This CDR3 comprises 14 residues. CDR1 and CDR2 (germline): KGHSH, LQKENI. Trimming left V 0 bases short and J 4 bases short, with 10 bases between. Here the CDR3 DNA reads TGTGCCAGCTCACCACCGGGCAGGGCTTACGAGCAGTACTTC. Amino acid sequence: CASSPPGRAYEQYF. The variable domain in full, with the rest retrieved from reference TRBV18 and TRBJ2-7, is NAGVMQNPRHLVRRRGQEARLRCSPMKGHSHVYWYRQLPEEGLKFMVYLQKENIIDESGMPKERFSAEFPKEGPSILRIQQVVRGDSAAYFCASSPPGRAYEQYFGPGTRLTVT.

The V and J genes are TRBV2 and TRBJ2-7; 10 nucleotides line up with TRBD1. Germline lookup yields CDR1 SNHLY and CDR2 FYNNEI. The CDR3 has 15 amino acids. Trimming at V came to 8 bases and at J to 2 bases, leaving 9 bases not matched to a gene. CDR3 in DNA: TGTGCCAGCGTCCGAACGGGACAGGGGACCTACGAGCAGTACTTC. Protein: CASVRTGQGTYEQYF.

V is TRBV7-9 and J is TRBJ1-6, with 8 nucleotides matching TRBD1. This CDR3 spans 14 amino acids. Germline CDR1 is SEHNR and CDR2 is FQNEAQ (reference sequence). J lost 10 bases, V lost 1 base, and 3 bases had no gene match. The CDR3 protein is CASSLDPGGSPLHF. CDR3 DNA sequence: TGTGCCAGCAGCTTAGATCCAGGGGGCTCACCCCTCCACTTT.

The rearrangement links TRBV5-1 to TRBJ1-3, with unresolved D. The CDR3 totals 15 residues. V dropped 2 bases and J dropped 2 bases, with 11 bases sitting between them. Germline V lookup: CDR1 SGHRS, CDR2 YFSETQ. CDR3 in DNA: TGCGCCAGCAGCTTCAGCGGAACGCCTGGAAACACCATATATTTT. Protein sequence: CASSFSGTPGNTIYF.